Below are 15 T cell receptor beta chains sequenced from a single sample in a study of identical twins. TCRdb reanalysed the 5' RACE reads using MiXCR and keeps one entry per CDR3 protein. Among some 320,000 distinct CDR3 sequences listed, around an eighth were seen once. The same sample was also studied in work on yellow fever vaccine responses in identical twins.

The material sequenced was CD8+ T cells sorted from blood. These receptors were obtained from a woman younger than 30 in good health.

This chain connects TRBV7-6 to TRBJ2-2; TRBD1 matches 12 bases. The CDR3 sequence is 15 residues long. The germline CDR1 and CDR2 sequences are SGHVS and FNYEAQ. After removal of 4 bases from V and 9 bases from J, the junction contained 6 bases not matched to a gene. The CDR3 nucleotides read TGTGCCAGCAGCTCGCCGGGACAGGGGGCGTGGGAGCTGTTTTTT. Translated, it gives CASSSPGQGAWELFF.

This clonotype has only a few counts. The chain employs TRBV27 and TRBJ1-5, with D hard to call. This CDR3 contains 14 residues. From germline, CDR1 is MNHEY and CDR2 SMNVEV (reference sequence). Trimming stripped 9 bases from V and 2 bases from J, with 14 bases between. CDR3 in DNA: TGTGCCAGTGTTGATGGGAAGGGCAATCAGCCCCAGCATTTT. It yields the protein CASVDGKGNQPQHF.

This clonotype was picked up a small number of times. This chain uses TRBV7-9 with TRBJ2-2, with D perhaps being TRBD1 or TRBD2 (5 bases each). The CDR3 contains 15 residues. Germline CDR1 and CDR2: SEHNR and FQNEAQ (reference sequence). Trimming left V 5 bases short and J 8 bases short, with 18 bases between. The CDR3 DNA sequence: TGTGCCAGCAGCGCGATTGGGGCTAGCTCGGGGGAGCTGTTTTTT. This codes for CASSAIGASSGELFF.

This rearrangement joins TRBV7-9 to TRBJ1-2; weak D call: TRBD1 (6 bases). The CDR3 totals 12 residues. V shed 4 bases and J shed 6 bases, with 9 bases lying between them. Germline values: CDR1 SEHNR, CDR2 FQNEAQ (reference sequence). Here the CDR3 DNA reads TGTGCCAGCAGCTCCGGACAGAATGGCTACACCTTC. Translated, it gives CASSSGQNGYTF.

Here the CDR3 reads CSVDLGEATDTQYF. CDR3 bases: TGCAGCGTTGATCTGGGCGAGGCCACAGATACGCAGTATTTT. This chain connects TRBV29-1 to TRBJ2-3, with D unclear. The V end lost 3 bases, the J end lost 2 bases, and 12 bases lay between the germline ends. CDR1 is SQVTM, CDR2 ANQGSEA, per germline. The CDR3 has 14 amino acids.

This clonotype was seen repeatedly, ten times or more. The chain is built from TRBV24-1 and TRBJ2-7, with 9 bases matching TRBD1. The CDR3 runs to 14 residues. Germline lookup yields CDR1 KGHDR and CDR2 SFDVKD. V gave up 3 bases and J gave up 5 bases; unmatched junction bases: 4. This chain's CDR3 is CATSDPDRGNEQYF. The CDR3 nucleotides are TGTGCCACCAGTGATCCGGACAGGGGAAACGAGCAGTACTTC.

This clonotype was found a few times. This chain uses TRBV7-9 with TRBJ2-1, with D maybe TRBD1 (6 bases). Germline V lookup: CDR1 SEHNR, CDR2 FQNEAQ (reference sequence). V lost 5 bases, J lost 9 bases, and 14 bases lay in between. The CDR3 totals 13 residues. The DNA for the CDR3 is TGTGCCAGCAGCACACTGGGGACATCTGAGCAGTTCTTC. Amino acids: CASSTLGTSEQFF.

In this sample, this clonotype turned up a few times. The chain recombines TRBV9 with TRBJ2-2, with TRBD2 identical over 9 bases. The CDR3 has 17 amino acids. Germline V CDR1 and CDR2: SGDLS, YYNGEE. Losses at the gene ends were 0 bases for V and 2 bases for J; bases not matched to a gene: 5. CDR3 in amino acids: CASSVDSGSSNTGELFF. The CDR3 coding sequence is TGTGCCAGCAGCGTAGATAGCGGGAGCTCCAACACCGGGGAGCTGTTTTTT.

The rearrangement links TRBV7-8 to TRBJ2-3; no clear D. The V gene's germline CDR1 is SGHVS and CDR2 FQNEAQ. Trimming stripped 3 bases from V and 2 bases from J, with 9 bases between. The CDR3 runs to 14 residues. In DNA form, the CDR3 reads TGTGCCAGCAGCTTTGTCGGGTCCACAGATACGCAGTATTTT. It is translated as CASSFVGSTDTQYF.

V usage is TRBV2 and J usage is TRBJ2-3; possibly TRBD1 for D (5 bases). CDR1 and CDR2 (germline): SNHLY, FYNNEI. The V end lost 8 bases, the J end lost 0 bases, and 9 bases lay between the germline ends. This CDR3 has 13 amino acids. This chain's CDR3 is CASEQASTDTQYF. The DNA for the CDR3 is TGTGCCAGCGAACAGGCTAGCACAGATACGCAGTATTTT.

This clonotype occurred many times. The chain recombines TRBV2 with TRBJ2-7; D gene unclear. Looked up from germline, CDR1 is SNHLY and CDR2 is FYNNEI. V lost 8 bases and J lost 2, with 10 bases in between. The CDR3 totals 12 residues. The CDR3 is CASDGLPYEQYF. CDR3 in DNA: TGTGCCAGCGACGGCTTACCCTACGAGCAGTACTTC.

This clonotype was counted many times. The J gene is TRBJ2-3, the V gene TRBV28, with 8 bases matching TRBD2. The length of the CDR3 is 16 residues. Germline V gene sequence: CDR1 MDHEN, CDR2 SYDVKM. Trimming at V came to 7 bases and at J to 0 bases, leaving 9 bases not matched to a gene. Here the CDR3 DNA reads TGTGCCAGCACCCTAGTAGCGGGAACCAGCACAGATACGCAGTATTTT. Its translation: CASTLVAGTSTDTQYF.

This clonotype was counted a few times. V usage is TRBV4-2 and J usage is TRBJ2-2; the D gene is possibly TRBD2 (5 bases). This CDR3 comprises 14 residues. Trimming pared 1 base from V and 6 bases from J, leaving 9 bases between. Germline V CDR1 and CDR2: LGHNA, YNFKEQ. The CDR3 sequence is CASSQVWEPGELFF. DNA for the CDR3: TGTGCCAGCAGCCAAGTGTGGGAGCCCGGGGAGCTGTTTTTT.

V gene TRBV27 combines with J gene TRBJ2-3; 8 nucleotides agree with TRBD2. V lost 5 bases to trimming and J lost 5 bases; unmatched junction nucleotides: 9. The CDR3 is 15 amino acids. Germline V lookup: CDR1 MNHEY, CDR2 SMNVEV (reference sequence). As DNA, the CDR3 is TGTGCCAGCAGTAGACTGGGACTAGAAAAAGATACGCAGTATTTT. Residues: CASSRLGLEKDTQYF.

V gene TRBV14 combines with J gene TRBJ2-5; tentative D call: TRBD2 (6 bases). CDR1 and CDR2 (germline): SGHDN, FVKESK. V lost 4 bases, J lost 5 bases, and 20 bases lay in between. The CDR3 is 16 amino acids. The DNA of the CDR3 is TGTGCCAGCAGCCCAATAGGGAGGCCCCGGAGGGAGACCCAGTACTTC. Its protein product is CASSPIGRPRRETQYF.